The 21 T cell receptor beta chains presented below share a single source sample, sequenced in a study of blood T cells in healthy people across ages. A second 7 to 11 cycle PCR used barcoded and J-beta primers. MiXCR, run by TCRdb on the 5' RACE reads, gives a single entry per CDR3 protein. The table includes approximately 960,000 distinct CDR3 sequences, around 29% detected once. These data were likewise used in another study, on T cells of mothers and their children.

The sequenced sample was blood. These receptors all come from a woman aged 40 to 50 in good health.

V gene TRBV12-3 or TRBV12-4 combines with J gene TRBJ1-1, with D tentatively TRBD1 (6 bases). Trimming took off 3 bases at V and 4 bases at J, with 21 bases between the two ends. The length of the CDR3 is 17 residues. DNA of the CDR3: TGTGCCAGCAGTTTCACAGGGATCTCGGGGAGTTTCACTGAAGCTTTCTTT. Residues: CASSFTGISGSFTEAFF.

This clonotype was seen only a few times. This chain connects TRBV15 to TRBJ2-3; TRBD2 matches 7 bases. The CDR3 has 16 residues. The V segment lost 0 bases and the J segment 6 bases; nucleotides outside the gene matches: 9. Germline loops: CDR1 LNHNV, CDR2 YYDKDF (reference sequence). This CDR3 is CATSRDGAGKTDTQYF. The CDR3 region has the DNA TGTGCCACCAGCAGAGACGGAGCGGGGAAGACGGATACGCAGTATTTT.

About this clonotype itself: This may be a read error: a much more frequent sequence differs by one nucleotide. V usage is TRBV29-1 and J usage is TRBJ2-1; TRBD2 agrees at 8 bases. The J segment lost 10 bases and the V segment lost 4 bases, leaving 15 bases of the junction unmatched. Germline V gene sequence: CDR1 SQVTM, CDR2 ANQGSEA. The CDR3 sequence is 15 residues long. The CDR3 protein is CSVGGGGHLSYEQFF. CDR3 nucleotide sequence: TGCAGCGTTGGGGGCGGGGGGCACCTCTCCTACGAGCAGTTCTTC.

This clonotype was picked up a small number of times. This chain joins TRBV19 and TRBJ2-1; 10 bases align to TRBD1. The J segment lost 6 bases and the V segment lost 6 bases, leaving 8 bases of the junction unmatched. This CDR3 comprises 15 residues. CDR1 is LNHDA, CDR2 SQIVND, per germline (reference sequence). The CDR3, as DNA: TGTGCCAGTAGGATGGACAGGGGGTCGGTCAATGAGCAGTTCTTC. It translates to CASRMDRGSVNEQFF.

The V gene is TRBV20-1, the J gene TRBJ2-7; TRBD1 matches 10 bases. Trimming removed 3 bases from V and 3 bases from J; junction bases left unmatched: 8. CDR3 size: 15 residues. Germline V gene sequence: CDR1 DFQATT, CDR2 SNEGSKA (reference sequence). The CDR3 region is CSASWTGTGDYEQYF. CDR3 coding DNA: TGCAGTGCTAGTTGGACCGGGACAGGGGACTACGAGCAGTACTTC.

This clonotype was picked up one time. A much larger clone lies one base from this, so it may be a read error. The chain has TRBV6-1 and TRBJ2-5, with D perhaps being TRBD1 or TRBD2 (5 bases each). Per the germline V gene, CDR1 is MNHNS and CDR2 is SASEGT. Deletions cut 7 bases from V and 5 bases from J, with 11 bases between. The CDR3 sequence is 12 residues long. CDR3 DNA: TGTGCCAGCATGGGGGTTGGGGAGACCCAGTACTTC. Protein product: CASMGVGETQYF.

The rearrangement uses TRBV12-3 or TRBV12-4 and TRBJ1-1; D call uncertain. Trimming removed 2 bases from V and 1 base from J, with 8 bases in between. This CDR3 spans 14 amino acids. The CDR3 sequence: CASSLFVGNTEAFF. Here the CDR3 DNA reads TGTGCCAGCAGTTTATTCGTTGGGAACACTGAAGCTTTCTTT.

V gene TRBV29-1 combines with J gene TRBJ1-1; D gene unclear. Germline-derived CDR1 and CDR2 are SQVTM and ANQGSEA. Trimming removed 4 bases from V and 0 bases from J, with 9 bases in between. CDR3 length: 13 amino acids. The CDR3 is CSVAPKLNTEAFF. Written as DNA, the CDR3 is TGCAGCGTTGCCCCTAAGCTGAACACTGAAGCTTTCTTT.

This clonotype has only a few counts. This clone may be a read error of a much larger clone one base away. The rearrangement uses TRBV28 and TRBJ2-1, with 8 bases matching TRBD1. The germline V gene encodes CDR1 MDHEN and CDR2 SYDVKM. V was clipped by 4 bases and J by 8 bases; unmatched bases: 10. CDR3 length: 15 amino acids. The CDR3 region is CASSSAGQGRHEQFF. The CDR3 DNA is TGTGCCAGCAGTTCTGCCGGACAGGGTAGACATGAGCAGTTCTTC.

There are many counts of this clonotype. The chain links TRBV4-3 to TRBJ2-5; 10 bases are shared with TRBD1. This CDR3 has 15 amino acids. Germline CDR1 LGHNA, CDR2 YSLEER. Germline trimming cut 4 bases from V and 5 bases from J; bases unmatched to any gene: 7. CDR3 nucleotides: TGCGCCAGCAGCCCGACAGGGGGCGCGGGGGAGACCCAGTACTTC. Translation gives CASSPTGGAGETQYF.

This clonotype was counted only a few times. The V gene is TRBV5-6, the J gene TRBJ2-5, with 12 positions matching TRBD1. With 0 bases clipped from V and 5 bases from J, the junction kept 5 bases outside the gene matches. Germline V gene data show CDR1 as SGHDT and CDR2 as YYEEEE. The CDR3 covers 16 residues. The CDR3 DNA reads as TGTGCCAGCAGCTTGGAAGGGACAGGGGGCTTGGAGACCCAGTACTTC. Residues: CASSLEGTGGLETQYF.

This clonotype was counted ten times or more. The V gene is TRBV27, the J gene TRBJ2-7, with D perhaps matching TRBD2 (6 bases). This CDR3 comprises 15 residues. Germline CDR1 MNHEY, CDR2 SMNVEV (reference sequence). Trimming left V 4 bases short and J 6 bases short, with 19 bases between. The CDR3 sequence: CASSWGGTRESEQYF. The CDR3 region has the DNA TGTGCCAGCAGTTGGGGCGGGACCAGGGAAAGCGAGCAGTACTTC.

Remarks on this clonotype: Given the absence of the conserved phenylalanine or tryptophan at the CDR3 end, a read error is likely. The chain recombines TRBV7-9 with TRBJ2-1, with 12 positions matching TRBD1. V shed 5 bases and J 3 bases; nucleotides not matched to a gene: 8. The CDR3 covers 17 residues. From germline, CDR1 is SEHNR and CDR2 FQNEAQ (reference sequence). This CDR3 is CASSTWGQGAFYNEQFS. CDR3 bases: TGTGCCAGCAGCACCTGGGGACAGGGGGCTTTCTACAATGAGCAGTTCTCC.

The chain carries TRBV6-2 or TRBV6-3 and TRBJ1-1; D is unclear. The CDR3 length is 13 residues. Germline V gene sequence: CDR1 MNHEY, CDR2 SVGEGT. Trimming shortened V by 1 base and J by 0 bases, and 3 bases separated the two germline ends. The CDR3, as DNA: TGTGCCAGCAGTTACTATATGAACACTGAAGCTTTCTTT. Protein: CASSYYMNTEAFF.

This clonotype was counted only a few times. This sequence joins TRBV4-1 and TRBJ1-1, with D perhaps matching TRBD1 (5 bases). Trimming cost V 2 bases and J 1 base, with 11 bases left between them. This CDR3 has 15 residues. Per the germline V gene, CDR1 is MGHRA and CDR2 is YSYEKL. The CDR3 loop reads CASSQIGERNTEAFF. The CDR3 nucleotides read TGCGCCAGCAGCCAAATAGGGGAGCGGAACACTGAAGCTTTCTTT.

The sample holds many counts of this clonotype. This chain joins TRBV4-3 and TRBJ1-2; 7 bases fit TRBD1. Germline lookup yields CDR1 LGHNA and CDR2 YSLEER. The CDR3 is made up of 17 amino acids. Germline trimming cut 1 base from V and 4 bases from J; bases unmatched to any gene: 12. CDR3 sequence (DNA): TGCGCCAGCAGCCAAGGAGCCGGGACAGTCCTCTCCTATGGCTACACCTTC. Translation gives CASSQGAGTVLSYGYTF.

This chain joins TRBV5-1 and TRBJ1-1; no definite D call. The CDR3 sequence is 15 residues long. Germline CDR1 SGHRS, CDR2 YFSETQ. V was trimmed by 0 bases and J by 4 bases, leaving 13 bases between them. For the CDR3, the DNA is TGCGCCAGCAGCTTGGTGGGCGAGGTCGGCACTGAAGCTTTCTTT. Translating it yields CASSLVGEVGTEAFF.

The sample holds a few counts of this clonotype. The chain joins TRBV27 to TRBJ2-5; 9 bases align to TRBD1. The V gene end was trimmed by 5 bases and the J gene end by 2 bases; junction bases not matched to a gene: 9. CDR1 and CDR2 from the germline V gene are MNHEY and SMNVEV (reference sequence). The CDR3 loop spans 16 amino acids. CDR3 loop: CASSASGTGLQETQYF. Written as DNA, the CDR3 is TGTGCCAGCAGTGCGTCCGGGACAGGGCTTCAAGAGACCCAGTACTTC.

In its sample, this clonotype was seen a few times. This chain uses TRBV6-5 with TRBJ2-2, with D possibly being TRBD2 (5 bases). The CDR3 runs to 13 residues. Per germline, CDR1 MNHEY and CDR2 SVGAGI. The V end lost 4 bases, the J end lost 5 bases, and 8 bases lay between the germline ends. The CDR3 bases are TGTGCCAGCAGTTCACGGGGAACCGGGGAGCTGTTTTTT. Translating it yields CASSSRGTGELFF.

Turning to this clonotype: The junction differs from germline at one of its ends, possibly a read error. The genes are TRBV10-3 and TRBJ2-1; a possible D gene is TRBD1 (5 bases). The germline CDR1 and CDR2 sequences are ENHRY and SYGVKD. The CDR3 is made up of 17 amino acids. CDR3 protein: CAISESIQETSYNGQFF. CDR3 DNA sequence: TGTGCCATCAGTGAGTCGATACAGGAGACCTCCTACAATGGGCAGTTCTTC.

There are many counts of this clonotype. The CDR3 nucleotides read TGCAGTGCTCCGGGACAGGTTAGAAAGATCTCCTACGAGCAGTACTTC. Encoded protein: CSAPGQVRKISYEQYF. V gene TRBV20-1 combines with J gene TRBJ2-7; 8 bases map to TRBD1. J gave up 0 bases and V 5 bases, and 12 bases lay outside the gene matches. CDR3 length: 16 residues. Germline CDR1 DFQATT, CDR2 SNEGSKA (reference sequence).